The 21 T cell receptor beta chains listed next were all sequenced from one sample in a study of regulatory T cells in long-lasting Graves disease (dated by TCRdb to the early 2020s). The library was generated by multiplex PCR. TCRdb records Illumina HiSeq 4000 as the sequencer. TCR beta libraries were built with iRepertoire HTBI primers and Arm-PCR amplification of CDR3 regions. TCRdb's own reprocessing of the public reads used fastp at Q25 and MiXCR and kept productive beta chains. Rows are combined by CDR3 protein, so each entry shows the most common genes and DNA. The sample table shows fewer than 400,000 distinct CDR3 sequences, and over 15% are seen once. Of the sample, about 39% falls within the top ten clones. This sample's time point label indicates: newly diagnosed GD, antithyroid drugs for less than 3 months. RNA was extracted from PBMCs in TRIzol for both TCR sequencing and RNA sequencing.

The material sequenced was peripheral blood mononuclear cells (PBMCs), taken at new diagnosis, from a patient treated with antithyroid drugs. These receptors were taken from a female donor with Graves disease.

This clonotype was seen a few times. The DNA for the CDR3 is TGTGCCAGCACTCTGACCCAGAGCTCCTACGAGCAGTACTTC. Encoded protein: CASTLTQSSYEQYF. The chain links TRBV6-2 or TRBV6-3 to TRBJ2-7, with no clear D. V was cut by 7 bases and J by 0 bases, with 13 bases left in between. This CDR3 has 14 amino acids. The V gene's germline CDR1 is MNHEY and CDR2 SVGEGT.

This clonotype came up once. The junction departs from germline at one end; a sequencing error may be responsible. The chain links TRBV7-9 to TRBJ1-1; TRBD1 agrees at 8 bases. The germline gives CDR1 SEHNR, CDR2 FQNEAQ (reference sequence). The CDR3 runs to 12 residues. The CDR3 nucleotides read TGTGCCAGCAGCTTACAGGGGGCTGACGCTTTCTTT. Protein product: CASSLQGADAFF.

This clonotype was picked up many times. The chain links TRBV6-1 to TRBJ1-1, with a tentative D call TRBD1 (6 bases). This CDR3 region has 15 residues. The V gene lost 3 bases and the J gene lost 4 bases, with 15 bases spanning the gap. The germline CDR1 and CDR2 sequences are MNHNS and SASEGT. The CDR3 DNA follows: TGTGCCAGCAGTGACTTGGGGGCTGGAGTCACTGAAGCTTTCTTT. This encodes CASSDLGAGVTEAFF.

This clonotype was picked up many times. The rearrangement uses TRBV6-1 and TRBJ1-5; D is perhaps TRBD1 (5 bases). Per germline, CDR1 MNHNS and CDR2 SASEGT. The CDR3 loop spans 16 amino acids. The V end lost 4 bases, the J end lost 2 bases, and 15 bases lay between the germline ends. CDR3 loop: CASSVVGDVGNQPQHF. The CDR3 bases are TGTGCCAGCAGTGTGGTCGGGGACGTCGGCAATCAGCCCCAGCATTTT.

The rearrangement uses TRBV3-1 and TRBJ2-1, with D possibly called TRBD1 or TRBD2 (6 bases each). Germline V gene data show CDR1 as LGHDT and CDR2 as YNNKEL (reference sequence). This CDR3 is built from 17 residues. V was shortened by 3 bases and J by 2 bases, with 17 bases between the two germline ends. The DNA of the CDR3 is TGTGCCAGCAGCCAGGGTATAGCGGAGGGGGCCTACAATGAGCAGTTCTTC. It specifies CASSQGIAEGAYNEQFF.

This clonotype has ten or more counts. The chain employs TRBV12-3 or TRBV12-4 and TRBJ1-1; D not resolved. V lost 3 bases, J lost 3 bases, and 8 bases lay in between. The CDR3 has 13 amino acids. CDR3 protein: CASSFTRDTEAFF. DNA for the CDR3: TGTGCCAGCAGTTTCACAAGGGACACTGAAGCTTTCTTT.

This clonotype was seen many times. This chain uses TRBV5-1 with TRBJ1-1; 7 bases are a match to TRBD1. The CDR3 runs to 15 residues. The V segment lost 0 bases and the J segment 5 bases; nucleotides outside the gene matches: 7. Per the germline V gene, CDR1 is SGHRS and CDR2 is YFSETQ. CDR3 coding DNA: TGCGCCAGCAGCTTGGCGACAGGGTGGTATACTGAAGCTTTCTTT. It translates to CASSLATGWYTEAFF.

This clonotype was detected once. A far larger clone is a single base away, which makes a read error likely. The rearrangement joins TRBV6-1 to TRBJ2-5; 9 bases are shared with TRBD1. Germline V gene data show CDR1 as MNHNS and CDR2 as SASEGT. The CDR3 runs to 14 residues. Trimming at V came to 10 bases and at J to 1 base, leaving 7 bases not matched to a gene. This CDR3 is CAISVTGGQETQYF. The CDR3 DNA is TGTGCCATCAGCGTGACAGGGGGCCAAGAGACCCAGTACTTC.

This clonotype was counted ten times or more. This chain joins TRBV6-2 or TRBV6-3 and TRBJ2-5; D assignment may be TRBD1 or TRBD2 (5 bases each). Trimming removed 6 bases from V and 5 bases from J, with 13 bases in between. The germline gives CDR1 MNHEY, CDR2 SVGEGT. The CDR3 loop spans 13 amino acids. The CDR3 is CASSGASMETQYF. The CDR3 DNA is TGTGCCAGCAGCGGGGCTTCGATGGAGACCCAGTACTTC.

This chain joins TRBV7-8 and TRBJ2-3; 9 bases are a match to TRBD2. CDR3 length equals 18 residues. The germline gives CDR1 SGHVS, CDR2 FQNEAQ. Trimming cost V 5 bases and J 0 bases; bases outside gene matches: 12. In DNA, the CDR3 is TGTGCCAGCAGCCCCTCGCTAGCGGGATCTACTAGCACAGATACGCAGTATTTT. This codes for CASSPSLAGSTSTDTQYF.

This clonotype showed up many times. The chain has TRBV20-1 and TRBJ2-1; 8 bases map to TRBD2. Germline V lookup: CDR1 DFQATT, CDR2 SNEGSKA (reference sequence). The CDR3 has 13 amino acids. V was pared by 4 bases and J by 4 bases, with 3 bases of the junction left unmatched. DNA of the CDR3: TGCAGTGCTAAGGGGACTAGTTACAATGAGCAGTTCTTC. Encoded protein: CSAKGTSYNEQFF.

Many counts were recorded for this clonotype. The CDR3 is CASSYSTGGTLDNEQFF. Written as DNA, the CDR3 is TGTGCCAGCAGTTACTCGACAGGCGGGACTTTGGACAATGAGCAGTTCTTC. V gene TRBV6-2 or TRBV6-3 combines with J gene TRBJ2-1; D is tentatively TRBD1 or TRBD2 (6 bases each). V gave up 0 bases and J gave up 5 bases, with 17 bases separating them. This CDR3 has 17 residues. The germline CDR1 and CDR2 sequences are MNHEY and SVGEGT.

The chain uses TRBV12-3 or TRBV12-4 and TRBJ2-6; D unclear. This CDR3 is 17 amino acids long. V gave up 6 bases and J gave up 0 bases, with 15 bases separating them. The chain's CDR3 is CASSPGRRYSGANVLTF. The CDR3 DNA reads as TGTGCCAGCAGCCCCGGCAGGCGGTACTCTGGGGCCAACGTCCTGACTTTC.

The rearrangement uses TRBV25-1 and TRBJ2-1; D uncertain. The CDR3 loop spans 11 amino acids. Trimming pared 3 bases from V and 5 bases from J, leaving 2 bases between. Germline V CDR1 and CDR2: MGHDK, SYGVNS. Here the CDR3 DNA reads TGTGCCAGCAGTGATGACAATGAGCAGTTCTTC. Its protein is CASSDDNEQFF.

This clonotype was counted many times. The chain couples TRBV12-3 or TRBV12-4 to TRBJ2-7; tentatively, D is TRBD1 (6 bases). V was trimmed by 3 bases and J by 3 bases, leaving 18 bases between them. The CDR3 totals 16 residues. Written as DNA, the CDR3 is TGTGCCAGCAGTTTGGGGGAAGACAGGCCAAGCTACGAGCAGTACTTC. Protein sequence: CASSLGEDRPSYEQYF.

The table lists this clonotype with many counts. V is TRBV9 and J is TRBJ2-5; tentatively, D is TRBD2 (5 bases). Germline values: CDR1 SGDLS, CDR2 YYNGEE. Trimming left V 6 bases short and J 3 bases short, with 15 bases between. The CDR3 consists of 14 residues. This chain's CDR3 is CASTSVQRKETQYF. The DNA of the CDR3 is TGTGCCAGCACCTCCGTCCAGCGGAAAGAGACCCAGTACTTC.

This clonotype was counted between two and nine times. The rearrangement joins TRBV7-3 to TRBJ2-1, with 14 bases fitting TRBD2. This CDR3 contains 16 residues. J lost 7 bases, V lost 4 bases, and 6 bases had no gene match. CDR1 and CDR2 from the germline V gene are SGHTA and FQGTGA. In nucleotides, the CDR3 is TGTGCCAGCAGCTATCCGGGACTAGCGGGAGTTAATGAGCAGTTCTTC. This translates into CASSYPGLAGVNEQFF.

With regard to this clonotype: This probably arose from a read error, given a far larger clone one base away. This sequence joins TRBV5-1 and TRBJ2-1; no firm D call. Germline CDR1 and CDR2: SGHRS and YFSETQ. The length of the CDR3 is 15 residues. CDR3 protein: CASRQRDESYNDQCF. In DNA, the CDR3 is TGTGCCAGCAGACAACGAGACGAAAGCTACAATGATCAGTGCTTC.

There are many counts of this clonotype. The rearrangement links TRBV12-3 or TRBV12-4 to TRBJ2-3, with a tentative D call TRBD1 (6 bases). V was trimmed by 3 bases and J by 7 bases, leaving 8 bases between them. The CDR3 is 12 residues long. The CDR3: CASSLDSHTQYF. The CDR3 DNA reads as TGTGCCAGCAGTTTGGACAGCCATACGCAGTATTTT.

This clonotype was recorded many times. The chain joins TRBV29-1 to TRBJ1-2; D is perhaps TRBD1 (5 bases). The germline V gene encodes CDR1 SQVTM and CDR2 ANQGSEA. CDR3 size: 11 residues. V was cut by 2 bases and J by 8 bases, with 9 bases left in between. CDR3 coding DNA: TGCAGCGTTGAACAGGGAGGCGGCTACACCTTC. Translating it yields CSVEQGGGYTF.

Many counts were recorded for this clonotype. V gene TRBV7-9 combines with J gene TRBJ2-1, with 7 bases matching TRBD2. From germline, CDR1 is SEHNR and CDR2 FQNEAQ (reference sequence). V was pared by 1 base and J by 4 bases, with 4 bases of the junction left unmatched. The CDR3 spans 15 residues. The CDR3 here is CASSLGLAAYNEQFF. In DNA, the CDR3 is TGTGCCAGCAGCTTAGGGCTAGCGGCATACAATGAGCAGTTCTTC.